A single TCR beta chain is shown here with its context. Its antigen is not known. The table came from immunoSEQ multiplex PCR; TCRdb's copy has only in-frame clones and leaves some out. The sample shows about 1.9 million clones, just over 90% of them seen only once. The trim removed 5 bases at V and 5 bases at J, leaving 8 bases unmatched. This CDR3 has 15 residues. The germline CDR1 and CDR2 sequences are SQVTM and ANQGSEA. This specimen comes from a study of shared clonotypes between healthy human individuals. Across the whole study: Two female and three male donors aged 18 to 49 were enrolled. Plates per donor: three CD4 naive, three CD4 memory, two CD8 naive, one CD8 memory.

Findings of the study overall: Shared clonotypes across all four donors exceeded non-shared ones in generation probability.

Terminally differentiated effector memory CD45RA+ cells were left out of the naive CD8 fraction, which was CD45RO-negative and positively selected for CCR7. All of the donors resided in Nashville, Tennessee, and each was a Caucasian adult. The clonotype originates from a man aged 18 to 30 in good health. Some clones in this sample may be carry-over from other donors' samples. This sequence joins TRBV29-1 and TRBJ2-2, with TRBD2 matching 10 bases. Material for sequencing was naive CD8+ T cells from PBMCs. For the CDR3, the DNA is TGCAGCGTTAGCGGGAGGGGTGTAAGAACCGGGGAGCTGTTTTTT. Translating it yields CSVSGRGVRTGELFF.